This entry features one T cell receptor beta chain sequence. The data were taken from a study of CD8 T cells in Susac syndrome. RNA was extracted with the RNeasy kit, and a quantity of roughly 0.5 to 1 ug was reverse transcribed using random hexamers. TCRdb re-derived calls from the immunoSEQ multiplex PCR reads in MiXCR, one entry per CDR3 protein. The sample records 210,000 or so distinct CDR3 sequences, 85% to 95% being singletons. CDR1 and CDR2 from the germline V gene are LGHNA and YNFKEQ. The V segment lost 0 bases and the J segment 1 base; nucleotides outside the gene matches: 6. The CDR3 is 17 residues long. CD8+ and CD4+ T cells from blood underwent TCR beta sequencing, which was carried out in a high-throughput format.

The origin of this receptor is a human donor with Susac syndrome. This sequence joins TRBV4-2 and TRBJ2-5, with TRBD2 matching 9 bases. Sequenced material: CD4+ T cells from PBMCs. CDR3 amino acids: CASSQDRQRGAQETQYF. CDR3 bases: TGTGCCAGCAGCCAAGATCGGCAGCGGGGGGCCCAAGAGACCCAGTACTTC.